One sample yielded the 23 T cell receptor beta chains listed below, sequenced in a study of control samples from healthy donors and cancer patients. Measured with immunoSEQ multiplex PCR; TCRdb has only the in-frame clones, and not every one. Of 85,000 to 95,000 clones in the sample, approximately 91% were seen once. The sequenced sample was blood. The receptor source for this set is a woman aged 30 to 39 in good health.

The chain has TRBV3-1 (or the pseudogene TRBV3-2) and TRBJ1-1; D is unclear. CDR1 LGHDT and CDR2 YNNKEL come from the germline V gene (reference sequence). The CDR3 length is 17 residues. V was trimmed by 3 bases and J by 0 bases, leaving 17 bases between them. The CDR3 DNA sequence: TGTGCCAGCAGCCACGAATCCGTCAGGCTCATGAACACTGAAGCTTTCTTT. This translates into CASSHESVRLMNTEAFF.

The chain links TRBV6-5 to TRBJ1-5; 9 nucleotides align to TRBD1. The CDR3 length is 14 residues. CDR1 is MNHEY, CDR2 SVGAGI, per germline. With 9 bases clipped from V and 4 bases from J, the junction kept 7 bases outside the gene matches. The CDR3 nucleotides are TGTGCCAGTTGGGGACAGGGCTGGAATCAGCCCCAGCATTTT. This translates into CASWGQGWNQPQHF.

The chain combines TRBV5-1 with TRBJ1-1; perhaps TRBD1 as D (5 bases). The CDR3 length is 14 residues. Germline CDR1 and CDR2: SGHRS and YFSETQ. V was shortened by 2 bases and J by 0 bases, with 8 bases between the two germline ends. The CDR3 reads CASSLVGVNTEAFF. The CDR3 coding sequence is TGCGCCAGCAGCTTAGTAGGGGTGAACACTGAAGCTTTCTTT.

This rearrangement joins TRBV6-5 to TRBJ1-1; D is unresolved. The V and J ends lost 10 bases and 3 bases respectively, with 18 bases between them. CDR3 length: 14 amino acids. Looked up from germline, CDR1 is MNHEY and CDR2 is SVGAGI. The CDR3 nucleotides are TGTGCCACTATCCCCGTTCCCGGGTACACTGAAGCTTTCTTT. Translation: CATIPVPGYTEAFF.

This rearrangement joins TRBV29-1 to TRBJ1-2, with 7 bases matching TRBD1. The trim removed 1 base at V and 2 bases at J, leaving 4 bases unmatched. The V gene's germline CDR1 is SQVTM and CDR2 ANQGSEA. CDR3 length: 14 amino acids. CDR3 nucleotide sequence: TGCAGCGTTGAAGTATCGGGACAGAACTATGGCTACACCTTC. Its translation is CSVEVSGQNYGYTF.

J is TRBJ2-5 and V is TRBV7-8, with 8 bases aligning to TRBD2. Trimming cost V 4 bases and J 5 bases; bases outside gene matches: 9. Per germline, CDR1 SGHVS and CDR2 FQNEAQ. This CDR3 comprises 15 residues. CDR3 coding DNA: TGTGCCAGCAGCTCCCCACGACTAGCGCTGGAGACCCAGTACTTC. Protein sequence: CASSSPRLALETQYF. Supplemented by reference TRBV7-8 and TRBJ2-5, the full variable domain reads GAGVSQSPRYKVAKRGQDVALRCDPISGHVSLFWYQQALGQGPEFLTYFQNEAQLDKSGLPSDRFFAERPEGSVSTLKIQRTQQEDSAVYLCASSSPRLALETQYFGPGTRLLVL.

The chain combines TRBV28 with TRBJ2-7, with 7 positions matching TRBD1. The trim removed 2 bases at V and 0 bases at J, leaving 4 bases unmatched. Germline V gives CDR1 MDHEN, CDR2 SYDVKM. This CDR3 comprises 15 residues. The CDR3 DNA reads as TGTGCCAGCAGTTTAACAGGGGACCTCTCCTACGAGCAGTACTTC. It is translated as CASSLTGDLSYEQYF.

The chain links TRBV5-4 to TRBJ2-2; 13 bases are a match to TRBD2. V lost 9 bases, J lost 2 bases, and 4 bases stayed unmatched. This CDR3 is built from 15 residues. The germline gives CDR1 SGHNT, CDR2 YYREEE (reference sequence). The CDR3, as DNA: TGTGCCACGGGACTAGCGGGAACCAACACCGGGGAGCTGTTTTTT. Its protein is CATGLAGTNTGELFF. The variable domain in full, with the rest retrieved from reference TRBV5-4 and TRBJ2-2, is ETGVTQSPTHLIKTRGQQVTLRCSSQSGHNTVSWYQQALGQGPQFIFQYYREEENGRGNFPPRFSGLQFPNYSSELNVNALELDDSALYLCATGLAGTNTGELFFGEGSRLTVL.

V usage is TRBV6-6 and J usage is TRBJ1-6; 7 bases are a match to TRBD1. Germline V gene lookup returns CDR1 MNHNY and CDR2 SVGAGI (reference sequence). V dropped 7 bases and J dropped 9; count of bases not matched to a gene: 6. The CDR3 is 13 amino acids. For the CDR3, the DNA is TGTGCCAGCAAACGACAGGGTGTTTCACCCCTCCACTTT. Its translation is CASKRQGVSPLHF.

This chain joins TRBV24-1 and TRBJ2-2, with unresolved D. This CDR3 spans 12 amino acids. Germline V CDR1 and CDR2: KGHDR, SFDVKD. Deletions cut 6 bases from V and 5 bases from J, with 6 bases between. CDR3 amino acids: CATSYNTGELFF. In DNA, the CDR3 is TGTGCCACCAGTTATAATACCGGGGAGCTGTTTTTT.

In its sample, this clone was seen once. The CDR3 sequence is CASSQDTGGHNEQFF. As DNA, the CDR3 is TGTGCCAGCAGCCAAGATACGGGGGGCCACAATGAGCAGTTCTTC. The chain links TRBV3-1 (or the pseudogene TRBV3-2) to TRBJ2-1, with D perhaps matching TRBD2 (7 bases). The germline V gene encodes CDR1 LGHDT and CDR2 YNNKEL (reference sequence). The CDR3 has 15 amino acids. Between the trimmed V and J ends, which lost 0 bases and 5 bases, there was a span of 11 bases.

The rearrangement links TRBV18 to TRBJ2-1; maybe TRBD1 (7 bases). With 2 bases removed from V and 4 bases from J, the gap between germline ends came to 12 bases. Germline assignment: CDR1 KGHSH and CDR2 LQKENI. CDR3 length: 15 amino acids. CDR3 region: CASSPGGTAYNEQFF. Written as DNA, the CDR3 is TGTGCCAGCTCACCAGGGGGGACAGCTTACAATGAGCAGTTCTTC.

The table lists this clone with a few counts. This chain connects TRBV6-6 to TRBJ1-5, with D hard to call. CDR1 is MNHNY, CDR2 SVGAGI, per germline (reference sequence). This CDR3 spans 14 amino acids. The V end was cut by 0 bases, the J end by 7 bases, with 10 bases between. Here the CDR3 reads CASSYSSLSQPQHF. CDR3 DNA sequence: TGTGCCAGCAGTTACTCGAGCCTCAGCCAGCCCCAGCATTTT.

CDR3 DNA: TGTGCCAGCAGCGTGGACAGGGGCACAGATACGCAGTATTTT. Translated: CASSVDRGTDTQYF. The chain carries TRBV5-4 and TRBJ2-3; TRBD1 agrees at 8 bases. Germline V gene sequence: CDR1 SGHNT, CDR2 YYREEE (reference sequence). V trimming: 4 bases; J trimming: 1 base; junction bases outside the gene matches: 2. The CDR3 has 14 residues.

CDR3 coding DNA: TGCGCCAGCAGCCAAGATACGAGACAGGGGATCTACTATGGCTACACCTTC. It translates to CASSQDTRQGIYYGYTF. The V call is TRBV4-1, the J call TRBJ1-2; 8 bases line up with TRBD1. Germline assignment: CDR1 MGHRA and CDR2 YSYEKL. The trim removed 0 bases at V and 3 bases at J, leaving 9 bases unmatched. There are 17 residues in the CDR3.

DNA for the CDR3: TGTGCCAGCAGTCCAAAGGGGGGGCGGGAGACCCAGTACTTC. Protein product: CASSPKGGRETQYF. The chain has TRBV27 and TRBJ2-5, with D possibly matching TRBD2 (7 bases). Germline loops: CDR1 MNHEY, CDR2 SMNVEV (reference sequence). The CDR3 covers 14 residues. Trimming removed 5 bases from V and 5 bases from J, with 15 bases in between.

The rearrangement links TRBV19 to TRBJ1-3; D is unclear. V gave up 7 bases and J gave up 0 bases, with 22 bases separating them. Germline assignment: CDR1 LNHDA and CDR2 SQIVND (reference sequence). The CDR3 sequence is 18 residues long. The CDR3 protein is CASTLGRQARISGNTIYF. The CDR3 coding sequence is TGTGCCAGTACCCTAGGACGGCAGGCAAGGATCTCTGGAAACACCATATATTTT. Combining the CDR3 with reference TRBV19 and TRBJ1-3 gives the whole variable domain DGGITQSPKYLFRKEGQNVTLSCEQNLNHDAMYWYRQDPGQGLRLIYYSQIVNDFQKGDIAEGYSVSREKKESFPLTVTSAQKNPTAFYLCASTLGRQARISGNTIYFGEGSWLTVV.

This chain uses TRBV19 with TRBJ1-2; the D is unclear. The CDR3 sequence is 15 residues long. V lost 4 bases and J 3 bases, leaving 15 bases between the germline ends. Germline CDR1 and CDR2: LNHDA and SQIVND (reference sequence). CDR3 residues: CASSKEGGSDYGYTF. The CDR3, as DNA: TGTGCCAGTAGTAAGGAGGGCGGATCAGACTATGGCTACACCTTC.

J is TRBJ2-7 and V is TRBV19, with 11 bases aligning to TRBD2. The CDR3 has 21 residues. From germline, CDR1 is LNHDA and CDR2 SQIVND (reference sequence). After removal of 3 bases from V and 0 bases from J, the junction contained 19 bases not matched to a gene. The CDR3 loop reads CASSMSLWAGLAGGTSYEQYF. The DNA for the CDR3 is TGTGCCAGTAGTATGTCATTGTGGGCAGGCCTAGCGGGAGGTACCTCCTACGAGCAGTACTTC.

The chain links TRBV4-2 to TRBJ1-5; possible D gene TRBD1, 5 bases. The V gene's germline CDR1 is LGHNA and CDR2 YNFKEQ. The CDR3 is 14 amino acids. The V and J ends lost 1 base and 8 bases respectively, with 12 bases between them. In DNA form, the CDR3 reads TGTGCCAGCAGCCAAGCGGGACCTTGGGAGCCCCAGCATTTT. This sequence encodes CASSQAGPWEPQHF.

This rearrangement joins TRBV14 to TRBJ2-7, with 7 bases that match TRBD1. V shed 5 bases, J shed 0 bases, and the junction held 4 bases outside the gene matches. The CDR3 runs 14 residues. Germline V gene sequence: CDR1 SGHDN, CDR2 FVKESK. The CDR3 sequence: CASSDRVGSYEQYF. The CDR3 nucleotides are TGTGCCAGCAGCGACAGGGTCGGCTCCTACGAGCAGTACTTC. Filled out from reference TRBV14 and TRBJ2-7, the complete variable domain reads EAGVTQFPSHSVIEKGQTVTLRCDPISGHDNLYWYRRVMGKEIKFLLHFVKESKQDESGMPNNRFLAERTGGTYSTLKVQPAELEDSGVYFCASSDRVGSYEQYFGPGTRLTVT.

The chain couples TRBV29-1 to TRBJ1-4; the D is unclear. This CDR3 comprises 14 residues. Per the germline V gene, CDR1 is SQVTM and CDR2 is ANQGSEA. Trimming pared 4 bases from V and 3 bases from J, leaving 12 bases between. The CDR3, as DNA: TGCAGCGTTGTGGGTAGAGAGCCTAATGAAAAACTGTTTTTT. It specifies CSVVGREPNEKLFF.

CDR3 residues: CASSPTDRKETQYF. The DNA of the CDR3 is TGTGCCAGCAGTCCTACCGACAGGAAAGAGACCCAGTACTTC. The gene calls are TRBV2 and TRBJ2-5; perhaps TRBD1 as D (6 bases). CDR1 is SNHLY, CDR2 FYNNEI, per germline. The CDR3 consists of 14 residues. Trimming removed 5 bases at V and 3 bases at J, with 13 bases between.